Listed here are 28 T cell receptor beta chains from one sample, sequenced in a study of blood T cell repertoires in COVID-19. Here immunoSEQ multiplex PCR was the method, and the copy in TCRdb shows in-frame clones only, minus some. The sample records around 94,000 clones, around 88% being singletons. Material: peripheral blood. The receptor set was obtained from a man older than 75 with acute or convalescent COVID-19.

The gene calls are TRBV24-1 and TRBJ2-2, with TRBD1 matching over 8 bases. Germline-derived CDR1 and CDR2 are KGHDR and SFDVKD. This CDR3 has 17 residues. V shed 1 base and J 0 bases; nucleotides not matched to a gene: 3. This chain's CDR3 is CATSDFRQGPNTGELFF. Written as DNA, the CDR3 is TGTGCCACCAGTGATTTCCGACAGGGGCCGAACACCGGGGAGCTGTTTTTT.

Here the CDR3 DNA reads TGTGCCAGCAGCTTATTGGCGGGCACGAACACCGGGGAGCTGTTTTTT. Its protein is CASSLLAGTNTGELFF. The chain couples TRBV7-9 to TRBJ2-2, with D possibly TRBD2 on 5 matching bases. This CDR3 spans 16 amino acids. The V gene's germline CDR1 is SEHNR and CDR2 FQNEAQ (reference sequence). The ends were cut back, 2 bases at V and 0 bases at J, with 10 bases in the middle.

CDR3 sequence reads: CASSQVRTSGEQYF. CDR3 nucleotides: TGTGCCAGCAGCCAAGTGCGGACTAGCGGGGAGCAGTACTTC. This sequence joins TRBV3-1 (or the pseudogene TRBV3-2) and TRBJ2-7; 11 bases are shared with TRBD2. The J segment lost 7 bases and the V segment lost 1 base, leaving 3 bases of the junction unmatched. CDR1 is LGHDT and CDR2 is YNNKEL in the germline V gene (reference sequence). The CDR3 extends over 14 amino acids.

This clone has a single count. The chain uses TRBV6-5 and TRBJ2-1, with 13 bases matching TRBD2. V was pared by 5 bases and J by 5 bases, with 3 bases of the junction left unmatched. CDR1 and CDR2 from the germline V gene are MNHEY and SVGAGI. There are 15 residues in the CDR3. In DNA form, the CDR3 reads TGTGCCAGCAGTCCGGGACTAGCGGGAAACAATGAGCAGTTCTTC. This translates into CASSPGLAGNNEQFF.

This chain uses TRBV15 with TRBJ2-7; 8 nucleotides line up with TRBD2. The CDR3 totals 16 residues. Germline assignment: CDR1 LNHNV and CDR2 YYDKDF (reference sequence). Trimming cost V 0 bases and J 2 bases; bases outside gene matches: 6. CDR3 loop: CATSRDMGTRTYEQYF. The CDR3 region has the DNA TGTGCCACCAGCAGAGATATGGGGACTAGAACCTACGAGCAGTACTTC.

The chain has TRBV15 and TRBJ1-4; 7 bases map to TRBD1. The junction had 7 bases not matched to a gene; V was cut back by 5 bases and J by 4 bases. CDR3 length equals 15 residues. Looked up from germline, CDR1 is LNHNV and CDR2 is YYDKDF (reference sequence). CDR3 coding DNA: TGTGCCACCAGCGGAACGGGGACAGTTAATGAAAAACTGTTTTTT. This sequence encodes CATSGTGTVNEKLFF. The entire variable domain, with the rest obtained from reference TRBV15 and TRBJ1-4, is as follows: DAMVIQNPRYQVTQFGKPVTLSCSQTLNHNVMYWYQQKSSQAPKLLFHYYDKDFNNEADTPDNFQSRRPNTSFCFLDIRSPGLGDTAMYLCATSGTGTVNEKLFFGSGTQLSVL.

The chain recombines TRBV11-2 with TRBJ2-7; TRBD1 matches 8 bases. The CDR3 spans 16 residues. Trimming cost V 0 bases and J 7 bases; bases outside gene matches: 11. Germline V gene lookup returns CDR1 SGHAT and CDR2 FQNNGV. In nucleotides, the CDR3 is TGTGCCAGCAGCTTAGATTCCGGGACAGGCTTATGGGAGCAGTACTTC. As protein: CASSLDSGTGLWEQYF.

This chain connects TRBV6-2 or TRBV6-3 to TRBJ2-2; the match to TRBD2 covers 9 bases. Germline-derived CDR1 and CDR2 are MNHEY and SVGEGT. The CDR3 runs to 16 residues. V lost 6 bases to trimming and J lost 0 bases; unmatched junction nucleotides: 5. The CDR3 loop reads CASSAASGANTGELFF. CDR3 nucleotide sequence: TGTGCCAGCAGCGCCGCTAGCGGGGCGAACACCGGGGAGCTGTTTTTT.

The chain employs TRBV6-5 and TRBJ2-1; 9 bases line up with TRBD2. The CDR3 runs to 16 residues. The germline V gene has CDR1 MNHEY and CDR2 SVGAGI. V lost 3 bases to trimming and J lost 7 bases; unmatched junction nucleotides: 10. The CDR3 reads CASSYRAGGPRNEQFF. The CDR3, as DNA: TGTGCCAGCAGTTATAGGGCGGGAGGGCCGCGGAATGAGCAGTTCTTC.

This clone was seen once. Here the CDR3 reads CASRGGQGPHEKLFF. The CDR3 DNA reads TGTGCCAGCAGGGGGGGACAGGGGCCACATGAAAAACTGTTTTTT. The chain has TRBV6-6 and TRBJ1-4, with TRBD1 matching over 10 bases. The J segment lost 6 bases and the V segment lost 6 bases, leaving 7 bases of the junction unmatched. This CDR3 has 15 amino acids. Germline CDR1 is MNHNY and CDR2 is SVGAGI (reference sequence).

The chain couples TRBV5-1 to TRBJ1-1; possible D gene TRBD1, 5 bases. This CDR3 is built from 14 residues. Germline CDR1 reads SGHRS; CDR2 reads YFSETQ. Trimming cost V 3 bases and J 1 base, with 10 bases left between them. CDR3 loop: CASSSDIRNTEAFF. CDR3 DNA sequence: TGCGCCAGCAGCTCGGACATACGGAACACTGAAGCTTTCTTT.

The CDR3 DNA reads TGTGCCAGCAGCCCCGCACAGACAACTAATGAAAAACTGTTTTTT. This gives the protein CASSPAQTTNEKLFF. V and J are TRBV6-5 and TRBJ1-4; D unresolved. V lost 6 bases and J lost 0, with 11 bases in between. The CDR3 sequence is 15 residues long. Germline V CDR1 and CDR2: MNHEY, SVGAGI.

The chain employs TRBV28 and TRBJ1-6, with D uncertain. V lost 6 bases and J 8 bases, leaving 14 bases between the germline ends. This CDR3 is built from 14 residues. The V gene's germline CDR1 is MDHEN and CDR2 SYDVKM. CDR3 DNA: TGTGCCAGCAGGGTGTCAGACTTGGATTCACCCCTCCACTTT. This codes for CASRVSDLDSPLHF.

The CDR3 region is CASSSPQGGDYGYTF. The CDR3 DNA follows: TGTGCCAGCAGTTCCCCACAGGGAGGGGACTATGGCTACACCTTC. The J gene is TRBJ1-2, the V gene TRBV28, with D tentatively TRBD1 (6 bases). Trimming took off 4 bases at V and 3 bases at J, with 15 bases between the two ends. This CDR3 region has 15 residues. The V gene's germline CDR1 is MDHEN and CDR2 SYDVKM.

The chain links TRBV5-1 to TRBJ2-1; 11 positions match TRBD1. From germline, CDR1 is SGHRS and CDR2 YFSETQ. This CDR3 comprises 15 residues. V lost 3 bases, J lost 10 bases, and 9 bases stayed unmatched. The CDR3 is CASSSGQGAFPEQFF. The CDR3 nucleotides read TGCGCCAGCAGCTCCGGACAGGGGGCCTTTCCCGAGCAGTTCTTC.

The chain has TRBV7-8 and TRBJ1-1, with D perhaps matching TRBD1 (5 bases). The germline V and J ends were trimmed by 10 bases and 4 bases, with 16 bases remaining between them. CDR3 length equals 13 residues. Germline V gene data show CDR1 as SGHVS and CDR2 as FQNEAQ. CDR3: CAISDPRATEAFF. CDR3 nucleotides: TGTGCCATTTCCGACCCCAGGGCCACTGAAGCTTTCTTT.

The rearrangement links TRBV5-6 to TRBJ2-7, with 9 bases matching TRBD1. V shed 3 bases, J shed 5 bases, and the junction held 6 bases outside the gene matches. Germline lookup yields CDR1 SGHDT and CDR2 YYEEEE. The CDR3 is made up of 14 amino acids. CDR3 amino acids: CASSSDRGINEQYF. The CDR3 bases are TGTGCCAGCAGCTCGGACAGGGGAATTAACGAGCAGTACTTC.

The V call is TRBV9, the J call TRBJ2-1; 10 positions agree with TRBD1. Unmatched junction bases numbered 8, after V lost 4 bases and J lost 10 bases. This CDR3 comprises 14 residues. Germline V CDR1 and CDR2: SGDLS, YYNGEE. CDR3 protein: CASSRRQGAREQFF. The CDR3 bases are TGTGCCAGCAGCAGACGACAGGGGGCGAGGGAGCAGTTCTTC.

The sample holds a few counts of this clone. The chain carries TRBV28 and TRBJ2-3; 9 nucleotides line up with TRBD2. The CDR3 has 15 amino acids. Germline assignment: CDR1 MDHEN and CDR2 SYDVKM. The trim removed 1 base at V and 5 bases at J, leaving 4 bases unmatched. In DNA, the CDR3 is TGTGCCAGCAGTTTATATGCGGGAGGGATAGATACGCAGTATTTT. As protein: CASSLYAGGIDTQYF.

The J gene is TRBJ2-2, the V gene TRBV11-2; TRBD2 matches 10 bases. The CDR3 spans 17 residues. The J segment lost 2 bases and the V segment lost 0 bases, leaving 3 bases of the junction unmatched. Germline V gives CDR1 SGHAT, CDR2 FQNNGV. CDR3 in amino acids: CASSLESSGSNTGELFF. The CDR3 nucleotides are TGTGCCAGCAGCTTAGAGTCTAGCGGGAGCAACACCGGGGAGCTGTTTTTT. Drawing the rest from reference TRBV11-2 and TRBJ2-2, the complete variable domain is EAGVAQSPRYKIIEKRQSVAFWCNPISGHATLYWYQQILGQGPKLLIQFQNNGVVDDSQLPKDRFSAERLKGVDSTLKIQPAKLEDSAVYLCASSLESSGSNTGELFFGEGSRLTVL.

This clone was detected only a few times. The V gene is TRBV6-1, the J gene TRBJ1-4; D remains unclear. V lost 1 base to trimming and J lost 7 bases, with 10 bases between them. From germline, CDR1 is MNHNS and CDR2 SASEGT. This CDR3 comprises 14 residues. The CDR3 nucleotides read TGTGCCAGCAGTGAAGGAAGGCGGGGTGAAAAACTGTTTTTT. It encodes CASSEGRRGEKLFF.

The DNA of the CDR3 is TGTGCCAGCAGTTCCCTCAGGGTTCCTCGCTCCTACGAGCAGTACTTC. It yields the protein CASSSLRVPRSYEQYF. The chain uses TRBV28 and TRBJ2-7, with a tentative D call TRBD1 (5 bases). Trimming removed 4 bases at V and 0 bases at J, with 16 bases between. The CDR3 is made up of 16 amino acids. CDR1 is MDHEN, CDR2 SYDVKM, per germline.

This rearrangement joins TRBV6-2 or TRBV6-3 to TRBJ2-1; D remains unclear. V lost 5 bases and J lost 9, with 11 bases in between. The CDR3 extends over 12 amino acids. CDR1 and CDR2 (germline): MNHEY, SVGEGT. DNA for the CDR3: TGTGCCAGCAGTCCCGAAAGTAGTGAGCAGTTCTTC. It yields the protein CASSPESSEQFF.

This clone has only a few counts. The chain links TRBV28 to TRBJ2-1, with D perhaps TRBD2 (6 bases). The CDR3 covers 21 residues. Germline values: CDR1 MDHEN, CDR2 SYDVKM. With 1 base removed from V and 2 bases from J, the gap between germline ends came to 27 bases. The CDR3 sequence: CASSLSMGGTSTLIPYNEQFF. As DNA, the CDR3 is TGTGCCAGCAGTTTATCCATGGGGGGAACCTCCACACTGATTCCCTACAATGAGCAGTTCTTC.

The rearrangement uses TRBV21-1 and TRBJ2-5; the table assigns TRBD2, which was not confirmed against the DNA. TRBV21-1 is assigned pseudogene status. The CDR3 totals 16 residues. The CDR3 nucleotides read TGTGCCAGCAGCAACCCGACTAGCGGCCCCCAAGAGACCCAGTACTTC. The encoded protein is CASSNPTSGPQETQYF.

This chain joins TRBV11-2 and TRBJ2-3; the match to TRBD1 covers 9 bases. J gave up 2 bases and V 5 bases, and 5 bases lay outside the gene matches. Germline V gene lookup returns CDR1 SGHAT and CDR2 FQNNGV. The CDR3 length is 15 residues. The CDR3 sequence: CASSPTGGITDTQYF. As DNA, the CDR3 is TGTGCCAGCAGCCCCACAGGGGGCATCACAGATACGCAGTATTTT.

This clone has a handful of counts. The chain links TRBV28 to TRBJ1-4; 7 positions agree with TRBD1. Looked up from germline, CDR1 is MDHEN and CDR2 is SYDVKM. J was trimmed by 8 bases and V by 4 bases; bases with no gene match: 10. The CDR3 is 15 residues long. CDR3 residues: CASSSMTGKGEKLFF. CDR3 nucleotides: TGTGCCAGCAGTTCCATGACAGGGAAGGGCGAAAAACTGTTTTTT.

The chain recombines TRBV9 with TRBJ2-7; 8 bases fit TRBD1. The CDR3 is 15 residues long. CDR1 and CDR2 (germline): SGDLS, YYNGEE. Trimming took 2 bases from V and 3 from J; bases not matched to a gene: 7. Here the CDR3 reads CASSVSPGGIYEQYF. The CDR3 nucleotides are TGTGCCAGCAGCGTGAGTCCAGGGGGCATCTACGAGCAGTACTTC. The complete variable domain, with remaining parts taken from reference TRBV9 and TRBJ2-7, reads DSGVTQTPKHLITATGQRVTLRCSPRSGDLSVYWYQQSLDQGLQFLIQYYNGEERAKGNILERFSAQQFPDLHSELNLSSLELGDSALYFCASSVSPGGIYEQYFGPGTRLTVT.